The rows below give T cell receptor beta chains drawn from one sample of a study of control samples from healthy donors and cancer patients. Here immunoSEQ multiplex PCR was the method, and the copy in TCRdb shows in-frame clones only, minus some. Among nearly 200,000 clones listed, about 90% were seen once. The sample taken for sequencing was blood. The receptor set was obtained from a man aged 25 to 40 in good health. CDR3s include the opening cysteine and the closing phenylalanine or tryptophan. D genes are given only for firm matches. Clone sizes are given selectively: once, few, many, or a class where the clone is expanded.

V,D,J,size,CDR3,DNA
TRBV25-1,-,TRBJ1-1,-,CASSGVGRNTEAFF,TGTGCCAGCAGTGGGGTGGGGCGGAACACTGAAGCTTTCTTT
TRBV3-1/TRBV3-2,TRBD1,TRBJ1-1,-,CASSHRDRVAFF,TGTGCCAGCAGTCATCGTGACAGGGTGGCTTTCTTT
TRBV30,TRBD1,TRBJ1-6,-,CAWSFEGAGSPLHF,TGTGCCTGGAGTTTCGAGGGGGCTGGTTCACCCCTCCACTTT
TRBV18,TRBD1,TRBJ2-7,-,CASSPDREAYEQYF,TGTGCCAGCTCACCGGACAGGGAAGCCTACGAGCAGTACTTC
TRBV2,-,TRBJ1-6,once,CASSMSQENSPLHF,TGTGCCAGCAGTATGTCACAGGAGAATTCACCCCTCCACTTT
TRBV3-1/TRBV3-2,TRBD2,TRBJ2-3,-,CASSQESGGADTQYF,TGTGCCAGCAGCCAAGAGAGCGGGGGGGCAGATACGCAGTATTTT
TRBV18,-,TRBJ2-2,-,CASSENQGPNTGELFF,TGTGCCAGCTCAGAAAACCAGGGACCGAACACCGGGGAGCTGTTTTTT
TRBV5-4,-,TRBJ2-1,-,CASSLPYLYNEQFF,TGTGCCAGCAGCTTGCCCTACCTCTACAATGAGCAGTTCTTC
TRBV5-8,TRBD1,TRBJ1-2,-,CASSPDRYAGYTF,TGTGCCAGCAGCCCGGACAGGTACGCTGGCTACACCTTC
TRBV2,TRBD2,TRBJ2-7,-,CASSERGAVYEQYF,TGTGCCAGCAGTGAGCGGGGGGCCGTGTACGAGCAGTACTTC
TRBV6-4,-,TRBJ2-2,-,CASSTPDGPNTGELFF,TGTGCCAGCAGTACTCCGGACGGACCAAACACCGGGGAGCTGTTTTTT
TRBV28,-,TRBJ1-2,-,CASSTGGTNYGYTF,TGTGCCAGCAGTACAGGAGGTACTAACTATGGCTACACCTTC
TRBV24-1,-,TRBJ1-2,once,CATSEGTLNLPNYGYTF,TGTGCCACCAGTGAGGGGACACTTAACCTGCCTAACTATGGCTACACCTTC
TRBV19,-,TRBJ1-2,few,CASSTFTTTFNYGYTF,TGTGCCAGTAGTACTTTCACCACAACCTTTAACTATGGCTACACCTTC
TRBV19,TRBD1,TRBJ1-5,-,CASKPRDRGDTQPQHF,TGTGCCAGTAAGCCTCGGGACAGGGGAGATACTCAGCCCCAGCATTTT
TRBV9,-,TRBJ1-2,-,CASSVERGGYYGYTF,TGTGCCAGCAGCGTAGAACGAGGGGGTTACTATGGCTACACCTTC
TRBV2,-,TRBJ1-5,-,CASSEGEVISQPQHF,TGTGCCAGCAGTGAAGGCGAGGTTATCAGTCAGCCCCAGCATTTT
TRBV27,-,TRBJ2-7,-,CASSLGSHYEQYF,TGTGCCAGCAGTTTAGGCAGTCACTACGAGCAGTACTTC
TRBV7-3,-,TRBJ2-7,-,CASSLNGYEQYF,TGTGCCAGCAGCTTAAATGGCTACGAGCAGTACTTC
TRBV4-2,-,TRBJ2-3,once,CASSEQGVGADTQYF,TGTGCCAGCAGCGAACAGGGAGTCGGCGCAGATACGCAGTATTTT
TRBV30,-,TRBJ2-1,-,CAWSVGPHEVFGRRSYNEQFF,TGTGCCTGGAGTGTAGGGCCTCATGAAGTTTTCGGGAGAAGGTCCTACAATGAGCAGTTCTTC
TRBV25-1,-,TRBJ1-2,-,CASSENYGYTF,TGTGCCAGCAGTGAAAACTATGGCTACACCTTC
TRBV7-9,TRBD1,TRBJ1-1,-,CASSFGTGRGNTEAFF,TGTGCCAGCAGCTTCGGGACAGGGAGAGGGAACACTGAAGCTTTCTTT
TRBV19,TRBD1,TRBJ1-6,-,CASSTRPPGQGGGSPLHF,TGTGCCAGTAGTACCCGACCCCCCGGACAGGGGGGAGGGTCACCCCTCCACTTT
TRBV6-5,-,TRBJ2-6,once,CASSWGGANVLTF,TGTGCCAGCAGTTGGGGTGGGGCCAACGTCCTGACTTTC
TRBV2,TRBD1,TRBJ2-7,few,CASRAGTGRSYEQYF,TGTGCCAGCAGGGCCGGGACAGGGAGATCCTACGAGCAGTACTTC
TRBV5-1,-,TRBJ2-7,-,CASSFGRPFDEQYF,TGCGCCAGCAGCTTCGGCAGGCCGTTTGACGAGCAGTACTTC
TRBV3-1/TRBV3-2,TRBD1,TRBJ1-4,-,CASSQAPGQGREKLFF,TGTGCCAGCAGCCAAGCACCGGGACAGGGAAGAGAAAAACTGTTTTTT